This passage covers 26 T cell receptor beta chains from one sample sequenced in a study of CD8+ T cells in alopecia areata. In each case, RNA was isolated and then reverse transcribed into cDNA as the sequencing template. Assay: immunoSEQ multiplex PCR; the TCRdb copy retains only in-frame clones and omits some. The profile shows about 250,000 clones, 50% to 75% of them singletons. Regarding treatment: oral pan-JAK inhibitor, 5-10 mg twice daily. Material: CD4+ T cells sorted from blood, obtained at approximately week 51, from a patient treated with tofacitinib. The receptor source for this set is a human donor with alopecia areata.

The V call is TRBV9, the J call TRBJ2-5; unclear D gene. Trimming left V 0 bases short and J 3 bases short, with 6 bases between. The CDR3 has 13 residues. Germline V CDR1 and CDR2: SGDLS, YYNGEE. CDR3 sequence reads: CASSVGGEETQYF. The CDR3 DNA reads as TGTGCCAGCAGCGTAGGTGGAGAAGAGACCCAGTACTTC.

Written as DNA, the CDR3 is TGTGCCAGCAGTCACACAGGGCCCTACGAGCAGTACTTC. Translating gives CASSHTGPYEQYF. This rearrangement joins TRBV7-2 to TRBJ2-7, with D tentatively TRBD1 (6 bases). This CDR3 region has 13 residues. CDR1 SGHTA and CDR2 FQGNSA come from the germline V gene. Trimming removed 6 bases from V and 2 bases from J, with 11 bases in between. Looking up the rest from reference TRBV7-2 and TRBJ2-7 gives the full variable domain: GAGVSQSPSNKVTEKGKDVELRCDPISGHTALYWYRQSLGQGLEFLIYFQGNSAPDKSGLPSDRFSAERTGGSVSTLTIQRTQQEDSAVYLCASSHTGPYEQYFGPGTRLTVT.

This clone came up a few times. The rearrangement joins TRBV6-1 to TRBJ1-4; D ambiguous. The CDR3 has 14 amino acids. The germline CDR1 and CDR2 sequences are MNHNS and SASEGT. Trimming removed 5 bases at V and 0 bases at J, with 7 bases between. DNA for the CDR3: TGTGCCAGCAGTTTGGGTTCAACTAATGAAAAACTGTTTTTT. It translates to CASSLGSTNEKLFF.

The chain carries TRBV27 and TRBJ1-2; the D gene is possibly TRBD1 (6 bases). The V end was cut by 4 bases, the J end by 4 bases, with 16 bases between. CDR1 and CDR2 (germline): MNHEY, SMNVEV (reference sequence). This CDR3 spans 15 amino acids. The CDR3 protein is CASSYNRASGYGYTF. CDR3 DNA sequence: TGTGCCAGCAGTTACAACAGGGCGAGCGGCTATGGCTACACCTTC.

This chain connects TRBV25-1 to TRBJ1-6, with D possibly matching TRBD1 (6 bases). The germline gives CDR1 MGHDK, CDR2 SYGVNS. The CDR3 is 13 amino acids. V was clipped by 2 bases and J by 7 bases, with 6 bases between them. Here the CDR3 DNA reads TGTGCCAGCAGTGAAACAGGGAATTCACCCCTCCACTTT. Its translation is CASSETGNSPLHF.

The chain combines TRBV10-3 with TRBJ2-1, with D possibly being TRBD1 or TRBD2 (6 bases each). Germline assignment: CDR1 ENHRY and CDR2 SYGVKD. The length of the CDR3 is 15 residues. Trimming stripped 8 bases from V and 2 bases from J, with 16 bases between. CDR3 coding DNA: TGTGCCATCGCCGAGATCGGGGGCACCTACAATGAGCAGTTCTTC. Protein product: CAIAEIGGTYNEQFF.

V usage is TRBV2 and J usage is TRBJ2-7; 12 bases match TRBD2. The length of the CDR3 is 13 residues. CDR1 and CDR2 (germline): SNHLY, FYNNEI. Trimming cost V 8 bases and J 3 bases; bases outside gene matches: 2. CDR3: CASVLAGGYEQYF. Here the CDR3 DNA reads TGTGCCAGCGTACTAGCGGGGGGCTACGAGCAGTACTTC.

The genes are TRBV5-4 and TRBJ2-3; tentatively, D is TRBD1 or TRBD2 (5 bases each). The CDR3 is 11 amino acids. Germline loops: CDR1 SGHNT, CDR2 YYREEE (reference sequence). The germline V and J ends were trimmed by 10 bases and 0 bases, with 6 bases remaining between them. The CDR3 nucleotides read TGTGCCTGGGGGAGCACAGATACGCAGTATTTT. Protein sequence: CAWGSTDTQYF. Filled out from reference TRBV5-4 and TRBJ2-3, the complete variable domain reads ETGVTQSPTHLIKTRGQQVTLRCSSQSGHNTVSWYQQALGQGPQFIFQYYREEENGRGNFPPRFSGLQFPNYSSELNVNALELDDSALYLCAWGSTDTQYFGPGTRLTVL.

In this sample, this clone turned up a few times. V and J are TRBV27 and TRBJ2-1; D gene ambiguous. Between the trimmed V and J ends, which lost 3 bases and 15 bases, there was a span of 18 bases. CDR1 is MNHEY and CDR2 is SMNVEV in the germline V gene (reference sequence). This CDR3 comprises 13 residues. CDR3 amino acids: CASSFGIGLYPFF. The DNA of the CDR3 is TGTGCCAGCAGTTTTGGAATCGGGCTTTACCCGTTCTTC.

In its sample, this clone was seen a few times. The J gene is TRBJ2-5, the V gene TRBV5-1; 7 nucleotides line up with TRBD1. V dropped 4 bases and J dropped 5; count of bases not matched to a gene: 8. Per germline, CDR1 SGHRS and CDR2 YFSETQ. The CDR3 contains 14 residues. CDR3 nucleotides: TGCGCCAGCAGCCCTTCGGGACAGCGGGAGACCCAGTACTTC. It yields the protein CASSPSGQRETQYF.

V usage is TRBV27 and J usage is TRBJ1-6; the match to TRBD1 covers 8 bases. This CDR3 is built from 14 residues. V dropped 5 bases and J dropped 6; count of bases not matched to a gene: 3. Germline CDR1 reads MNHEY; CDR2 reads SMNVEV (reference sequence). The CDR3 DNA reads TGTGCCAGCAGTCCCACAGGGGGTAATTCACCCCTCCACTTT. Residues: CASSPTGGNSPLHF.

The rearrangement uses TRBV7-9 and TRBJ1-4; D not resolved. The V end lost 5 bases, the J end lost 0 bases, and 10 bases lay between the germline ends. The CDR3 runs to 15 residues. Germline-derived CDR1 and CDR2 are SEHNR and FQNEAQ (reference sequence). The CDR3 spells CASSPRLTTNEKLFF. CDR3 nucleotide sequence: TGTGCCAGCAGCCCCCGGTTAACAACTAATGAAAAACTGTTTTTT.

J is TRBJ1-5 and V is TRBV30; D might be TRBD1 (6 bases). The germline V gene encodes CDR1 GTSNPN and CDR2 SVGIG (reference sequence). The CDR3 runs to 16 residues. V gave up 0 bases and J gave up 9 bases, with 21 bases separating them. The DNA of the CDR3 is TGTGCCTGGAGTGTAGGGGGGATTTTTCAACCTGTGCCCCAGCATTTT. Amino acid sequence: CAWSVGGIFQPVPQHF.

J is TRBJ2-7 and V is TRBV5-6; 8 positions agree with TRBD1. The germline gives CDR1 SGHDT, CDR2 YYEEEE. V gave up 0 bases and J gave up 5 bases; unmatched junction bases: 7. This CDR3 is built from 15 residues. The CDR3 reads CASSLEVTGDNEQYF. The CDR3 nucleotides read TGTGCCAGCAGCTTGGAGGTGACAGGGGACAACGAGCAGTACTTC.

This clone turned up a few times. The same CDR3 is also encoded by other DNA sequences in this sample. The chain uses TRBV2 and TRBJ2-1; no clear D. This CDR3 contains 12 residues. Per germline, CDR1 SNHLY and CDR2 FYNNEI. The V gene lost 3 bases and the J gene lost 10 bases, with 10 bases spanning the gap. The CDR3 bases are TGTGCCAGCAGTGAGGGGTTATCCGAGCAGTTCTTC. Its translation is CASSEGLSEQFF.

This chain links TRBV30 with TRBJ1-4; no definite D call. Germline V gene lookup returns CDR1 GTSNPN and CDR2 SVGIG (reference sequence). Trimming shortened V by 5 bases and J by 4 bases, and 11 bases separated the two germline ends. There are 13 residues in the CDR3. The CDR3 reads CAWGRTRNEKLFF. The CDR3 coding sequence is TGTGCCTGGGGTAGGACCCGTAATGAAAAACTGTTTTTT.

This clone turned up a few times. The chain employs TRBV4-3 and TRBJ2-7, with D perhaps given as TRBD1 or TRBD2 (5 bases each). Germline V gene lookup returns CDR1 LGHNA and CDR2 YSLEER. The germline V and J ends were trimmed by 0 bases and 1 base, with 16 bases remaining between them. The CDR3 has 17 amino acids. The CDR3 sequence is CASSQDVKQGGSYEQYF. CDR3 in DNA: TGCGCCAGCAGCCAAGATGTGAAGCAGGGCGGGTCCTACGAGCAGTACTTC.

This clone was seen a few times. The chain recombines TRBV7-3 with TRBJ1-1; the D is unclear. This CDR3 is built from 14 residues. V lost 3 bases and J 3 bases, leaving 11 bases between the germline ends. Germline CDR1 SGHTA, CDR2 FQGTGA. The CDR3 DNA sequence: TGTGCCAGCAGCTTTTCTCCGAGAGACACTGAAGCTTTCTTT. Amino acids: CASSFSPRDTEAFF.

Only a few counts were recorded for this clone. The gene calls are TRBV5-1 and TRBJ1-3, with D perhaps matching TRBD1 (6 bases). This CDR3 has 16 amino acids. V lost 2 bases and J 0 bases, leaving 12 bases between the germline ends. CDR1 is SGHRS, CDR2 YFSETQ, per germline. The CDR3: CASSLQGPSSGNTIYF. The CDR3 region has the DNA TGCGCCAGCAGCTTACAGGGCCCTTCCTCTGGAAACACCATATATTTT.

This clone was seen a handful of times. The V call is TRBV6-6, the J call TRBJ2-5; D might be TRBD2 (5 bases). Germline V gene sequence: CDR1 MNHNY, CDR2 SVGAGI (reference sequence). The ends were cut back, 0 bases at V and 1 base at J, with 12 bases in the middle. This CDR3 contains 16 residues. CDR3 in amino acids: CASSYSRLRGQETQYF. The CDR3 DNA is TGTGCCAGCAGTTACTCGAGATTACGGGGCCAAGAGACCCAGTACTTC.

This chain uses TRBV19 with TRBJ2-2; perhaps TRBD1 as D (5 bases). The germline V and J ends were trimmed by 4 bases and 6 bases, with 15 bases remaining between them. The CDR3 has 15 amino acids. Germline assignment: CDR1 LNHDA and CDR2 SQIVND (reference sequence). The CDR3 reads CASSTPGRVAGELFF. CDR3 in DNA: TGTGCCAGTAGTACCCCGGGCAGGGTGGCCGGGGAGCTGTTTTTT. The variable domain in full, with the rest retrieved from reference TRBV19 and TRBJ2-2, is DGGITQSPKYLFRKEGQNVTLSCEQNLNHDAMYWYRQDPGQGLRLIYYSQIVNDFQKGDIAEGYSVSREKKESFPLTVTSAQKNPTAFYLCASSTPGRVAGELFFGEGSRLTVL.

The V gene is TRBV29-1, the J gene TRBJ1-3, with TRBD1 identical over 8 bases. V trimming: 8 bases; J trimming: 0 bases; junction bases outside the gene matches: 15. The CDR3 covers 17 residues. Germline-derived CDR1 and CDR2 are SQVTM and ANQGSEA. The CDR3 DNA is TGCAGCTTCAGGGGGCCGGACGAGGTCAACTCTGGAAACACCATATATTTT. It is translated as CSFRGPDEVNSGNTIYF.

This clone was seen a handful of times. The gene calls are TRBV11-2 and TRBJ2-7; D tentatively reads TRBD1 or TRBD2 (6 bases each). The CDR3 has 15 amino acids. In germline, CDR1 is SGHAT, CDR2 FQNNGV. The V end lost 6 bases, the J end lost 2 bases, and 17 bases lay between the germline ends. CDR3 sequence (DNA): TGTGCCAGCAGTCGAGCTCGGGGGCAGGCCTACGAGCAGTACTTC. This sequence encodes CASSRARGQAYEQYF.

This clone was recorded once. The CDR3 loop reads CATRRDRAYNEQFF. The CDR3, as DNA: TGTGCCACACGGAGGGACAGGGCCTACAATGAGCAGTTCTTC. The chain is built from TRBV27 and TRBJ2-1, with 9 bases identical to TRBD1. Germline V gene lookup returns CDR1 MNHEY and CDR2 SMNVEV (reference sequence). The CDR3 length is 14 residues. Unmatched junction bases numbered 6, after V lost 10 bases and J lost 2 bases.

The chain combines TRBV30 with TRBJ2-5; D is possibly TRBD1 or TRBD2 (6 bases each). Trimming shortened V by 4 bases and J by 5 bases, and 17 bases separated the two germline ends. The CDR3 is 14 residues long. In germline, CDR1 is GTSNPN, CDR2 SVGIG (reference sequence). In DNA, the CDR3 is TGTGCCTGGACCCACCGGGGGCGCCGGGAGACCCAGTACTTC. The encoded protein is CAWTHRGRRETQYF.

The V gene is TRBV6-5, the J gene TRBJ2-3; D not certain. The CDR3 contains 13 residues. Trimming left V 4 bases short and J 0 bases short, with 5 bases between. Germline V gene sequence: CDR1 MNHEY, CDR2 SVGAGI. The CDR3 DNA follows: TGTGCCAGCAGTTCCCCTAGCACAGATACGCAGTATTTT. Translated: CASSSPSTDTQYF.